The 9 T cell receptor beta chains below were found in one sample sequenced in a study of T cell responses to AZD1222 COVID-19 vaccine. Only in-frame clones appear in the TCRdb table, and some are missing; sequencing was by immunoSEQ multiplex PCR. This table holds 140,000 to 150,000 clones, around 89% found once. The material sequenced was peripheral blood, taken on day 0 of AZD1222 vaccination. These receptors all come from an adult in good health.

The chain has TRBV5-1 and TRBJ2-1, with D maybe TRBD1 (7 bases). Germline CDR1 reads SGHRS; CDR2 reads YFSETQ. The V end lost 4 bases, the J end lost 2 bases, and 19 bases lay between the germline ends. The CDR3 totals 17 residues. The CDR3 spells CASSQGGGTSTYNEQFF. The CDR3 nucleotides read TGCGCCAGCAGCCAGGGGGGCGGGACGTCTACCTACAATGAGCAGTTCTTC.

The V gene is TRBV19, the J gene TRBJ1-1; no reliable D call. The germline V gene has CDR1 LNHDA and CDR2 SQIVND (reference sequence). Between the trimmed V and J ends, which lost 4 bases and 4 bases, there was a span of 13 bases. CDR3 size: 14 residues. CDR3: CASSTPPVGTEAFF. The CDR3 DNA is TGTGCCAGTAGTACTCCCCCGGTTGGCACTGAAGCTTTCTTT.

The genes are TRBV4-1 and TRBJ1-2; D is perhaps TRBD1 (5 bases). Germline V CDR1 and CDR2: MGHRA, YSYEKL. This CDR3 has 16 residues. The V and J ends lost 0 bases and 8 bases respectively, with 19 bases between them. For the CDR3, the DNA is TGCGCCAGCAGCCAAGATACGTCGGGAAGGGGTAAGGGCTACACCTTC. It translates to CASSQDTSGRGKGYTF.

This clone was counted once. The chain is built from TRBV2 and TRBJ1-2, with D unclear. CDR1 is SNHLY, CDR2 FYNNEI, per germline. CDR3 length equals 14 residues. V was shortened by 4 bases and J by 2 bases, with 11 bases between the two germline ends. In DNA, the CDR3 is TGTGCCAGCAGTGGGCCGGGGAGCAACTATGGCTACACCTTC. This translates into CASSGPGSNYGYTF.

The V and J genes are TRBV5-1 and TRBJ2-3, with 14 bases fitting TRBD2. The V gene end was trimmed by 4 bases and the J gene end by 1 base; junction bases not matched to a gene: 8. The germline V gene encodes CDR1 SGHRS and CDR2 YFSETQ. CDR3 length: 18 amino acids. The CDR3 here is CASSRLAGGLLGTDTQYF. As DNA, the CDR3 is TGCGCCAGCAGCCGACTAGCGGGGGGGCTTCTAGGCACAGATACGCAGTATTTT.

The chain employs TRBV9 and TRBJ1-4; D is perhaps TRBD1 (6 bases). Germline assignment: CDR1 SGDLS and CDR2 YYNGEE. The CDR3 is 13 residues long. V was cut by 5 bases and J by 7 bases, with 12 bases left in between. CDR3 DNA: TGTGCCAGCAGTCCAGGGGTTGCTGAAAAACTGTTTTTT. Its translation: CASSPGVAEKLFF.

This chain connects TRBV6-6 to TRBJ1-2; 8 bases agree with TRBD1. This CDR3 is built from 13 residues. V shed 6 bases, J shed 5 bases, and the junction held 5 bases outside the gene matches. CDR1 and CDR2 from the germline V gene are MNHNY and SVGAGI (reference sequence). The CDR3 is CASRLQGEYGYTF. DNA of the CDR3: TGTGCCAGCAGGTTACAGGGGGAGTATGGCTACACCTTC.

V is TRBV7-3 and J is TRBJ1-6; D perhaps matches TRBD1 (5 bases). V was trimmed by 0 bases and J by 2 bases, leaving 17 bases between them. Germline V gene sequence: CDR1 SGHTA, CDR2 FQGTGA. This CDR3 is built from 19 residues. The CDR3 DNA sequence: TGTGCCAGCAGCTTAACCGGGAAAGGGGATGTAACCTATAATTCACCCCTCCACTTT. Translation gives CASSLTGKGDVTYNSPLHF.

The chain couples TRBV24-1 to TRBJ2-1, with 8 bases aligning to TRBD2. The CDR3 runs 11 residues. The V gene end was trimmed by 6 bases and the J gene end by 15 bases; junction bases not matched to a gene: 6. Germline CDR1 and CDR2: KGHDR and SFDVKD. The CDR3 spells CATSLGGATFF. The CDR3 nucleotides are TGTGCCACCAGTCTCGGGGGGGCCACGTTCTTC.